This T cell receptor (beta chain) comes out of a study of blood T cell repertoires in COVID-19. Study summary: The cDNA or gDNA used as material had been derived from T cells, B-cell-depleted T cells, or PBMCs.

V was pared by 5 bases and J by 5 bases, with 8 bases of the junction left unmatched. The CDR3 extends over 14 amino acids. Germline loops: CDR1 SGHAT, CDR2 FQNNGV. Under the authors' procedure: Reference gene primer amplification gave estimated nucleated cell counts. The assay was immunoSEQ multiplex PCR, and TCRdb's table has in-frame clones only and misses some. V and J calls and clone size are given by that table; D and trimming were obtained from the DNA. The data contain a few hundred thousand clones, about four fifths of them singletons. This chain joins TRBV11-2 and TRBJ1-2; 7 bases map to TRBD1. Source material: peripheral blood. This receptor was identified in a person aged 70 to 85 with COVID-19, enrolled during active disease. The CDR3: CASSQTGFGYGYTF. CDR3 coding DNA: TGTGCCAGCAGCCAGACAGGGTTTGGTTATGGCTACACCTTC.